The 9 T cell receptor beta chains listed next were all sequenced from one sample in a study of CD8 T cells in Susac syndrome. The RNA input was roughly 0.5 to 1 ug, and it was reverse transcribed with random hexamers. TCRdb redid the calling of the immunoSEQ multiplex PCR reads with MiXCR, one entry per CDR3 protein. The data show about 130,000 distinct CDR3 sequences, about 95% seen once. Sequenced: CD4+ T cells from PBMCs. The receptors were sampled from a human donor in good health.

This sequence joins TRBV19 and TRBJ1-5; D may be TRBD1 (6 bases). Germline CDR1 LNHDA, CDR2 SQIVND (reference sequence). CDR3 length: 15 residues. The V gene lost 4 bases and the J gene lost 3 bases, with 13 bases spanning the gap. The CDR3 sequence: CASSNTGAFNQPQHF. CDR3 coding DNA: TGTGCCAGTAGTAATACGGGGGCATTCAATCAGCCCCAGCATTTT.

The chain joins TRBV4-1 to TRBJ2-3; 11 bases align to TRBD2. The length of the CDR3 is 16 residues. V lost 4 bases and J lost 1; bases outside the gene matches: 4. Germline loops: CDR1 MGHRA, CDR2 YSYEKL. CDR3 protein: CASSRTLAGGTDTQYF. CDR3 nucleotide sequence: TGCGCCAGCAGCCGAACACTAGCGGGAGGCACAGATACGCAGTATTTT.

V gene TRBV6-1 combines with J gene TRBJ2-3; TRBD2 matches 11 bases. CDR1 is MNHNS, CDR2 SASEGT, per germline. J was trimmed by 0 bases and V by 5 bases; bases with no gene match: 10. This CDR3 comprises 18 residues. Here the CDR3 DNA reads TGTGCCAGCAGTCTTCTAGCGGGAGGTACCTCTAGCACAGATACGCAGTATTTT. It translates to CASSLLAGGTSSTDTQYF.

The gene calls are TRBV29-1 and TRBJ2-3, with 8 bases aligning to TRBD1. From germline, CDR1 is SQVTM and CDR2 ANQGSEA. This CDR3 spans 13 amino acids. V lost 4 bases to trimming and J lost 4 bases; unmatched junction nucleotides: 4. The CDR3 region has the DNA TGCAGCGTTGCAGGGGGCAGGTCAGATACGCAGTATTTT. It specifies CSVAGGRSDTQYF.

The rearrangement uses TRBV5-1 and TRBJ2-2; TRBD2 aligns across 10 bases. The junction had 3 bases not matched to a gene; V was cut back by 0 bases and J by 4 bases. This CDR3 has 16 residues. Germline CDR1 reads SGHRS; CDR2 reads YFSETQ. The CDR3 DNA reads as TGCGCCAGCAGCTTGGTAACTAGCGGGACCACCGGGGAGCTGTTTTTT. Amino acids: CASSLVTSGTTGELFF.

The genes are TRBV27 and TRBJ2-7; D is ambiguous. This CDR3 has 13 residues. CDR1 and CDR2 (germline): MNHEY, SMNVEV (reference sequence). The V and J ends lost 3 bases and 0 bases respectively, with 6 bases between them. The CDR3 bases are TGTGCCAGCAGTTTCCTAAGCTCCTACGAGCAGTACTTC. Encoded protein: CASSFLSSYEQYF.

This chain uses TRBV3-1 with TRBJ2-1; 11 positions match TRBD2. The J segment lost 6 bases and the V segment lost 2 bases, leaving 6 bases of the junction unmatched. The germline V gene encodes CDR1 LGHDT and CDR2 YNNKEL (reference sequence). The CDR3 runs to 16 residues. The DNA of the CDR3 is TGTGCCAGCAGCCAACCCTTAGCGGGAGGGCGCAATGAGCAGTTCTTC. Residues: CASSQPLAGGRNEQFF.

The V and J genes are TRBV19 and TRBJ1-5, with D uncertain. CDR1 and CDR2 from the germline V gene are LNHDA and SQIVND (reference sequence). The CDR3 consists of 13 residues. V was shortened by 4 bases and J by 4 bases, with 8 bases between the two germline ends. The CDR3 DNA is TGTGCCAGTAGTACTCCGGGGAATCAGCCCCAGCATTTT. This encodes CASSTPGNQPQHF.

The chain combines TRBV5-1 with TRBJ1-3; TRBD1 is a possible D gene (5 bases). Germline CDR1 and CDR2: SGHRS and YFSETQ. V was clipped by 4 bases and J by 0 bases, with 17 bases between them. This CDR3 has 17 residues. CDR3 in amino acids: CASSLQTQGNSGNTIYF. DNA for the CDR3: TGCGCCAGCAGCCTCCAGACGCAGGGCAACTCTGGAAACACCATATATTTT.